This is a list of T cell receptor beta chains from one sample in a study of blood T cell repertoires in COVID-19. Profiled with immunoSEQ multiplex PCR; TCRdb holds only in-frame clones, not every one. The table records around 160,000 clones, around four fifths of them present only once. Material for sequencing was peripheral blood. These TCRs come from a human donor in a cohort sampled during active COVID-19. Both conserved end residues are part of each CDR3. D genes are given only for firm matches. Size is omitted from some rows. Given values are once, few, many or a class for expanded clones.

j_call: TRBJ1-5; v_call: TRBV3-1/TRBV3-2; d_call: -; clone_size: -; cdr3_aa: CASSQDQEQPQHF; cdr3_nt: TGTGCCAGCAGCCAAGATCAGGAACAGCCCCAGCATTTT
j_call: TRBJ1-2; v_call: TRBV5-1; d_call: TRBD1; clone_size: -; cdr3_aa: CASSLESGQGAIGYTF; cdr3_nt: TGCGCCAGCAGCTTGGAATCGGGACAGGGGGCGATCGGCTACACCTTC
j_call: TRBJ2-7; v_call: TRBV27; d_call: -; clone_size: -; cdr3_aa: CASSFLQSYEQYF; cdr3_nt: TGTGCCAGCAGTTTCTTACAGTCCTACGAGCAGTACTTC
j_call: TRBJ1-1; v_call: TRBV5-1; d_call: -; clone_size: -; cdr3_aa: CASSSGGKNTEAFF; cdr3_nt: TGCGCCAGCAGTTCGGGAGGGAAGAACACTGAAGCTTTCTTT
j_call: TRBJ1-4; v_call: TRBV6-5; d_call: TRBD1; clone_size: -; cdr3_aa: CASRVLGTADEKLFF; cdr3_nt: TGTGCCAGCAGGGTCTTGGGGACAGCAGATGAAAAACTGTTTTTT
j_call: TRBJ2-3; v_call: TRBV18; d_call: TRBD2; clone_size: -; cdr3_aa: CASSLVAGASSGDTQYF; cdr3_nt: TGTGCCAGCTCACTTGTAGCGGGGGCCTCTAGCGGAGATACGCAGTATTTT
j_call: TRBJ2-4; v_call: TRBV5-1; d_call: -; clone_size: -; cdr3_aa: CASSLGDGRGVIQYF; cdr3_nt: TGCGCCAGCAGCTTGGGCGATGGCAGGGGTGTAATTCAGTACTTC
j_call: TRBJ2-2; v_call: TRBV7-6; d_call: TRBD1; clone_size: -; cdr3_aa: CASSWGQPNTGELFF; cdr3_nt: TGTGCCAGCAGCTGGGGACAGCCGAACACCGGGGAGCTGTTTTTT
j_call: TRBJ1-3; v_call: TRBV7-9; d_call: -; clone_size: -; cdr3_aa: CASSRRQAEEPGNTIYF; cdr3_nt: TGTGCCAGCAGCCGCCGACAGGCTGAGGAGCCTGGAAACACCATATATTTT
j_call: TRBJ1-5; v_call: TRBV7-8; d_call: -; clone_size: -; cdr3_aa: CASSLAAGYRNQPQHF; cdr3_nt: TGTGCCAGCAGCTTAGCGGCCGGGTATCGGAATCAGCCCCAGCATTTT
j_call: TRBJ2-3; v_call: TRBV5-4; d_call: TRBD2; clone_size: -; cdr3_aa: CASSLKAGASTDTQYF; cdr3_nt: TGTGCCAGCAGCTTGAAGGCGGGAGCTAGCACAGATACGCAGTATTTT
j_call: TRBJ1-6; v_call: TRBV14; d_call: -; clone_size: -; cdr3_aa: CASSQTSGFGSPLHF; cdr3_nt: TGTGCCAGCAGCCAAACATCAGGTTTTGGGTCACCCCTCCACTTT
j_call: TRBJ1-3; v_call: TRBV7-2; d_call: -; clone_size: -; cdr3_aa: CASSLTRNSGNTIYF; cdr3_nt: TGTGCCAGCAGCCTCACACGAAACTCTGGAAACACCATATATTTT
j_call: TRBJ2-7; v_call: TRBV11-3; d_call: TRBD1; clone_size: -; cdr3_aa: CASSFQGAYEQYF; cdr3_nt: TGTGCCAGCAGCTTCCAGGGGGCCTACGAGCAGTACTTC
j_call: TRBJ1-2; v_call: TRBV19; d_call: -; clone_size: -; cdr3_aa: CASSIDRGRVYGYTF; cdr3_nt: TGTGCCAGTAGTATAGACAGGGGCCGAGTCTATGGCTACACCTTC
j_call: TRBJ1-1; v_call: TRBV13; d_call: TRBD1; clone_size: -; cdr3_aa: CASSLRGRRITEAFF; cdr3_nt: TGTGCCAGCAGCCTCAGGGGGCGCCGGATCACTGAAGCTTTCTTT
j_call: TRBJ1-2; v_call: TRBV3-1/TRBV3-2; d_call: -; clone_size: -; cdr3_aa: CASSQVQGHGYTF; cdr3_nt: TGTGCCAGCAGCCAAGTACAGGGCCATGGCTACACCTTC
j_call: TRBJ1-2; v_call: TRBV7-2; d_call: -; clone_size: once; cdr3_aa: CASSLAAGFYGYTF; cdr3_nt: TGTGCCAGCAGCTTAGCGGCGGGGTTCTATGGCTACACCTTC
j_call: TRBJ2-5; v_call: TRBV18; d_call: -; clone_size: -; cdr3_aa: CASSTTGTGPFGAQYF; cdr3_nt: TGTGCCAGCTCAACCACGGGAACAGGGCCTTTTGGGGCCCAGTACTTC
j_call: TRBJ1-5; v_call: TRBV2; d_call: TRBD1; clone_size: -; cdr3_aa: CASSVEGAGQPQHF; cdr3_nt: TGTGCCAGCAGTGTGGAGGGGGCGGGTCAGCCCCAGCATTTT
j_call: TRBJ1-1; v_call: TRBV11-2; d_call: -; clone_size: few; cdr3_aa: CASSLAPGGSGRSAEAFF; cdr3_nt: TGTGCCAGCAGCTTAGCCCCGGGGGGGTCAGGGAGAAGTGCTGAAGCTTTCTTT
j_call: TRBJ2-3; v_call: TRBV2; d_call: -; clone_size: -; cdr3_aa: CASSSSTDTQYF; cdr3_nt: TGTGCCAGCAGCAGTAGCACAGATACGCAGTATTTT
j_call: TRBJ1-5; v_call: TRBV7-8; d_call: -; clone_size: few; cdr3_aa: CASSPKWRIAGESQPQHF; cdr3_nt: TGTGCCAGCAGCCCGAAATGGAGGATTGCCGGGGAGTCTCAGCCCCAGCATTTT
j_call: TRBJ1-2; v_call: TRBV28; d_call: -; clone_size: -; cdr3_aa: CASSLGPNYGYTF; cdr3_nt: TGTGCCAGCAGTTTAGGGCCTAACTATGGCTACACCTTC